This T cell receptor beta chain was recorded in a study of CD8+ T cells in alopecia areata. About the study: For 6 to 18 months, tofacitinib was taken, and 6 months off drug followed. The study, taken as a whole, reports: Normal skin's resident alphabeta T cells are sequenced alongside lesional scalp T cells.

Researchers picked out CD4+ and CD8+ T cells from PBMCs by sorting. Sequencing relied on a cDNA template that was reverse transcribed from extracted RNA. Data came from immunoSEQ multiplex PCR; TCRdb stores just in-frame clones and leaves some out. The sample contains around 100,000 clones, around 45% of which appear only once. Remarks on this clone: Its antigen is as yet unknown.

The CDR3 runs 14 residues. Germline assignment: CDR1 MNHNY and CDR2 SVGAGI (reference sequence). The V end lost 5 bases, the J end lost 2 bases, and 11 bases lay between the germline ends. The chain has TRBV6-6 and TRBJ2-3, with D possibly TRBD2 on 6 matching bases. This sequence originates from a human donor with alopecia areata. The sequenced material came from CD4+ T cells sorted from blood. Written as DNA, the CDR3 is TGTGCCAGCAGTCCCGGGAGAGACACAGATACGCAGTATTTT. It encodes CASSPGRDTDTQYF.